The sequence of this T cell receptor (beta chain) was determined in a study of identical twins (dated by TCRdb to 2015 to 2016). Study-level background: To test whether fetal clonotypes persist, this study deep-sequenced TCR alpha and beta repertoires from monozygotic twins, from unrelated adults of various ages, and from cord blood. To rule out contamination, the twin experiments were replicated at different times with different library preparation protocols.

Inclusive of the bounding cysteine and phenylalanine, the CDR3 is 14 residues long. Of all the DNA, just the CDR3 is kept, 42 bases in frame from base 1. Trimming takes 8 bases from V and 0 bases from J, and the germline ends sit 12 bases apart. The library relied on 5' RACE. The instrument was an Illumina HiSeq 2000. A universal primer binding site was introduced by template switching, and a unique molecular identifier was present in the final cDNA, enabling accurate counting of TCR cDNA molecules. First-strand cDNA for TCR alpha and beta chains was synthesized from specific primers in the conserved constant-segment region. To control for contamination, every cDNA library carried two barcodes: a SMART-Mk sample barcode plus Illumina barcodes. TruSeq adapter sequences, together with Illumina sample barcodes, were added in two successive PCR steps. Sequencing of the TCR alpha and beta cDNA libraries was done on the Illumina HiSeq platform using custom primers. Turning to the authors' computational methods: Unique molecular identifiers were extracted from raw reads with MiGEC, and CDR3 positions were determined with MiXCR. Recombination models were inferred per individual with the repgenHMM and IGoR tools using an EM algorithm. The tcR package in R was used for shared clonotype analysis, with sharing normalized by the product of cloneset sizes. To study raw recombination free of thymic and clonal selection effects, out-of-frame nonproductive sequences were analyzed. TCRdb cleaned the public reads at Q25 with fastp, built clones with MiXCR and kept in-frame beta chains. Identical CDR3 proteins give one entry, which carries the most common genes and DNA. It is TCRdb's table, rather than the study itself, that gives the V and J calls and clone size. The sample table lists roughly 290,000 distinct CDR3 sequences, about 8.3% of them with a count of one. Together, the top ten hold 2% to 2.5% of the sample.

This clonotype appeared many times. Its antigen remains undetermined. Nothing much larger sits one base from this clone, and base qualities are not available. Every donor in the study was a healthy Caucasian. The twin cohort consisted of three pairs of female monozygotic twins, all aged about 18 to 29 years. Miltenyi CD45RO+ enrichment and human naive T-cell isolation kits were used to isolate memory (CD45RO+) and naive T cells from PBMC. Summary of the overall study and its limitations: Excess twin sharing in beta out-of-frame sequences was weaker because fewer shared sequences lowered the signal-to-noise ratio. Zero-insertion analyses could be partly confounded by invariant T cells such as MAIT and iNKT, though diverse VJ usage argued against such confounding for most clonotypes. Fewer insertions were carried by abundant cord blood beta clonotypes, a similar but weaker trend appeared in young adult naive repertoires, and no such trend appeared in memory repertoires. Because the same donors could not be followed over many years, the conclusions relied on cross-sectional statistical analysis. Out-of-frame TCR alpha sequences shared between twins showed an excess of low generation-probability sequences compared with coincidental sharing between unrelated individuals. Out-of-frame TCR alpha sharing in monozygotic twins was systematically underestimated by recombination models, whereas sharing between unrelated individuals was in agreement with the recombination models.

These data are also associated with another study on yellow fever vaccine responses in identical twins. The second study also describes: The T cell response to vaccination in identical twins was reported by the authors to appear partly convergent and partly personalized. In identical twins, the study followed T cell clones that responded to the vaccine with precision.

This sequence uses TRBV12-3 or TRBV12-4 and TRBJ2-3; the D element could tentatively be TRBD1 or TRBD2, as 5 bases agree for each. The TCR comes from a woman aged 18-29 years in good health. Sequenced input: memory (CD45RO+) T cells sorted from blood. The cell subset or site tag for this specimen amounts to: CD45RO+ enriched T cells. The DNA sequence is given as TGTGCCAGCGCCGTGTGGGGGAGCACAGATACGCAGTATTTT. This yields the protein CASAVWGSTDTQYF.